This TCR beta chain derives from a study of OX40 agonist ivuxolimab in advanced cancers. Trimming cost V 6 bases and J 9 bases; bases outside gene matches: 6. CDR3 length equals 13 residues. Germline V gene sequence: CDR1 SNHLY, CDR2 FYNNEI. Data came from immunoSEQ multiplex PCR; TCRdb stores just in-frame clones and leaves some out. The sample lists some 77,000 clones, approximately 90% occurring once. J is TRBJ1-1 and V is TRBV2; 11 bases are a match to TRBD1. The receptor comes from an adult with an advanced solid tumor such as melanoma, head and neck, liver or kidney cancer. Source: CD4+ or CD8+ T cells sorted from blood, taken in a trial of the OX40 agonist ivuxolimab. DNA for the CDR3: TGTGCCAGCAGCCCACGGGACAGGGGGAAAGCTTTCTTT. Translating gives CASSPRDRGKAFF.